This TCR beta chain is from a study of human T cells and chemical hapten exposure. The study's library attached unique molecular identifiers to single cDNA molecules. TCRdb reprocessed the RACE reads via MiXCR and lists one record per CDR3 protein. The table lists about 77,000 distinct CDR3 sequences, around 9.3% of them singletons. Study conclusions and caveats: The study found that DPC sensitization did not change TCRs above 1 in 1000 frequency.

This clonotype turned up a few times. Its antigen is currently unknown. V lost 7 bases, J lost 7 bases, and 11 bases stayed unmatched. CDR3 length equals 15 residues. Germline-derived CDR1 and CDR2 are SNHLY and FYNNEI. The time point denotes: healthy volunteer bleed at 6 weeks. Unfractionated whole blood was the source from which total RNA was extracted. The sample was whole blood. The receptor was derived from a female donor in good health. Some clones in this sample may be carry-over from other donors' samples. The V call is TRBV2, the J call TRBJ1-5; 9 bases line up with TRBD1. CDR3 bases: TGTGCCAGCACAGACTTACAGGGGGCAGGGCAGCCCCAGCATTTT. This translates into CASTDLQGAGQPQHF.